This TCR beta chain was recovered during a study of control samples from healthy donors and cancer patients. Produced via immunoSEQ multiplex PCR; TCRdb's table is partial and in-frame only. The sample yields under 80,000 clones, under 95% seen once. V was trimmed by 2 bases and J by 7 bases, leaving 5 bases between them. Germline CDR1 is DFQATT and CDR2 is SNEGSKA (reference sequence). The CDR3 consists of 11 residues. The V call is TRBV20-1, the J call TRBJ1-4; possible D gene TRBD1, 5 bases. The sample consisted of PBMCs. This receptor was obtained from a woman between 40 and 55 years old with lung cancer. DNA for the CDR3: TGCAGTGCTAGAAGGGGTGAAAAACTGTTTTTT. It yields the protein CSARRGEKLFF.